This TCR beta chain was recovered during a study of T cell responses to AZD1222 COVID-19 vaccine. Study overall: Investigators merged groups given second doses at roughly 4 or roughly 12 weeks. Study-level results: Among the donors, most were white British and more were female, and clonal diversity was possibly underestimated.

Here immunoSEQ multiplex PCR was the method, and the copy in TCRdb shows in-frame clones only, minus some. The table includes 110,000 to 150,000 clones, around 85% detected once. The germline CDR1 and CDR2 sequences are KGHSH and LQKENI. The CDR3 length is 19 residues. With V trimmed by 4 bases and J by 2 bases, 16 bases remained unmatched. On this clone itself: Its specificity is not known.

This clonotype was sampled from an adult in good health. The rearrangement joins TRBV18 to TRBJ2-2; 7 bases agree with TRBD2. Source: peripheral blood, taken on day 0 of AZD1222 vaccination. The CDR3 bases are TGTGCCAGCTCACTTTCCCGGGCCCTTCTAGCGGCCAACACCGGGGAGCTGTTTTTT. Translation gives CASSLSRALLAANTGELFF.